Following are 14 T cell receptor beta chains from one sample sequenced in a study of spatial heterogeneity in lung cancer. Study-wide points: Expanded intratumoral alpha and beta TCR counts tracked tumor mutation counts.

Time point: sample taken at primary tumor resection. One entry per CDR3 protein, called by TCRdb with MiXCR from the 5' RACE reads. The sample holds 13,000 or so distinct CDR3 sequences, more than 5% seen once. No antigen has been assigned to these receptors. The sample in question was lung tumor tissue, obtained at surgery. The receptors were sampled from a female donor with early-stage non-small cell lung cancer.

This clonotype was seen at least ten times. Found in a library prepared for alpha chains, this beta chain is an off-target read, and its abundance has little meaning. The chain employs TRBV7-9 and TRBJ1-3, with 8 bases fitting TRBD1. The trim removed 5 bases at V and 4 bases at J, leaving 10 bases unmatched. CDR1 and CDR2 from the germline V gene are SEHNR and FQNEAQ (reference sequence). The CDR3 consists of 16 residues. CDR3 amino acids: CASSPQGAVRGNTIYF. CDR3 nucleotides: TGTGCCAGCAGCCCCCAGGGGGCAGTCAGAGGAAACACCATATATTTT.

This clonotype is medium-sized by share. Within a library made for alpha chains, this beta chain is off target, and its count is uninformative. This rearrangement joins TRBV5-1 to TRBJ2-7, with D uncertain. The V end lost 0 bases, the J end lost 6 bases, and 10 bases lay between the germline ends. Germline-derived CDR1 and CDR2 are SGHRS and YFSETQ. The CDR3 is made up of 13 amino acids. The CDR3 loop is CASSLEIGPEQYF. DNA of the CDR3: TGCGCCAGCAGCTTGGAAATAGGGCCCGAGCAGTACTTC.

This clonotype was seen repeatedly, ten times or more. One end of the junction fails to match germline, which may point to a read error. This beta chain is off target for a library built for alpha chains, so its abundance means little. This chain joins TRBV12-3 or TRBV12-4 and TRBJ2-3; 9 bases map to TRBD2. The CDR3 has 13 amino acids. The CDR3 loop reads CASSLELAGVAGF. The DNA of the CDR3 is TGTGCCAGCAGTTTAGAGTTAGCGGGGGTGGCCGGGTTT.

This clonotype was recorded many times. The library was built for alpha chains, so this beta chain is an off-target read and its size means little. V and J are TRBV5-4 and TRBJ1-3; 8 positions match TRBD1. J gave up 4 bases and V 4 bases, and 13 bases lay outside the gene matches. This CDR3 has 17 residues. CDR1 and CDR2 from the germline V gene are SGHNT and YYREEE (reference sequence). CDR3 region: CASSLDRGPVAGNTIYF. CDR3 nucleotides: TGTGCCAGCAGCCTTGACAGGGGCCCTGTCGCCGGAAACACCATATATTTT.

In its sample, this clonotype was seen many times. Being off target in a library aimed at alpha chains, this beta chain has a size of little meaning. CDR3 region: CASRTSGGYNEQFF. Written as DNA, the CDR3 is TGTGCCAGCAGGACTAGCGGGGGCTACAATGAGCAGTTCTTC. V is TRBV12-3 or TRBV12-4 and J is TRBJ2-1; TRBD2 matches at 12 bases. This CDR3 comprises 14 residues. The V segment lost 6 bases and the J segment 3 bases; nucleotides outside the gene matches: 0.

There are many counts of this clonotype. This beta chain is a stray read from a library made for alpha chains; its abundance is not meaningful. The chain carries TRBV24-1 and TRBJ1-2; D unresolved. V lost 3 bases and J lost 4, with 8 bases in between. The CDR3 sequence is 13 residues long. CDR1 KGHDR and CDR2 SFDVKD come from the germline V gene. The CDR3 loop is CATSDGDGYGYTF. CDR3 DNA: TGTGCCACCAGTGATGGGGATGGCTATGGCTACACCTTC.

This clonotype was picked up many times. This beta chain turned up in a library designed for alpha chains; as an off-target read, its abundance says little. The V call is TRBV7-9, the J call TRBJ2-7; 12 bases line up with TRBD2. Looked up from germline, CDR1 is SEHNR and CDR2 is FQNEAQ (reference sequence). This CDR3 has 13 amino acids. The junction had 8 bases not matched to a gene; V was cut back by 10 bases and J by 7 bases. The chain's CDR3 is CATRTSGDGEQYF. CDR3 coding DNA: TGTGCCACCCGGACTAGCGGGGACGGGGAGCAGTACTTC.

This clonotype was counted many times. This beta chain is an unintended read in a library built for alpha chains; its size means little. V usage is TRBV7-9 and J usage is TRBJ1-1; weak D call: TRBD1 (5 bases). The length of the CDR3 is 15 residues. Trimming pared 4 bases from V and 0 bases from J, leaving 12 bases between. The germline CDR1 and CDR2 sequences are SEHNR and FQNEAQ (reference sequence). The CDR3 DNA is TGTGCCAGCAGCTCATCGGGGGGTTTGAACACTGAAGCTTTCTTT. Protein product: CASSSSGGLNTEAFF.

This clonotype has a count of ten or more. The library was designed around alpha chains, so this beta chain is a stray read whose abundance carries little weight. This chain uses TRBV20-1 with TRBJ1-5, with a weak D call TRBD1 (6 bases). The germline V and J ends were trimmed by 3 bases and 5 bases, with 17 bases remaining between them. The CDR3 is made up of 15 amino acids. CDR1 and CDR2 (germline): DFQATT, SNEGSKA (reference sequence). The CDR3 DNA sequence: TGCAGTGCTAGCGACGGGACACAACGGCATCAGCCCCAGCATTTT. It specifies CSASDGTQRHQPQHF.

This clonotype was seen ten or more times. This beta chain lies outside the target of a library built for alpha chains; its clone size means little. V and J are TRBV5-1 and TRBJ1-2; 7 bases align to TRBD1. After removal of 4 bases from V and 2 bases from J, the junction contained 11 bases not matched to a gene. Germline V gives CDR1 SGHRS, CDR2 YFSETQ. The CDR3 loop spans 16 amino acids. The chain's CDR3 is CASSQSYRGGNYGYTF. The CDR3, as DNA: TGCGCCAGCAGCCAGAGCTACAGGGGAGGGAACTATGGCTACACCTTC.

This clonotype was recorded many times. Being off target in a library aimed at alpha chains, this beta chain has a size of little meaning. The genes are TRBV7-3 and TRBJ2-1; D may match TRBD1 or TRBD2 (5 bases each). The CDR3 covers 14 residues. The ends were cut back, 5 bases at V and 9 bases at J, with 17 bases in the middle. CDR1 is SGHTA, CDR2 FQGTGA, per germline. The CDR3, as DNA: TGTGCCAGCAGCGTCTCCCGGGACGCGCGTGAGCAGTTCTTC. Amino acid sequence: CASSVSRDAREQFF.

At least ten counts were recorded for this clonotype. This beta chain is an off-target read within a library intended for alpha chains, so its frequency means little. The chain couples TRBV7-9 to TRBJ2-3; D is perhaps TRBD2 (6 bases). Germline assignment: CDR1 SEHNR and CDR2 FQNEAQ (reference sequence). Trimming removed 3 bases from V and 4 bases from J, with 20 bases in between. The CDR3 runs to 17 residues. The chain's CDR3 is CASSFSGEEGMADTQYF. DNA of the CDR3: TGTGCCAGCAGCTTTTCCGGGGAGGAGGGCATGGCAGATACGCAGTATTTT.

This clonotype occurred many times. Because the library targeted alpha chains, this beta chain is an off-target read whose size means little. The J gene is TRBJ2-3, the V gene TRBV5-1; D is uncertain. Germline CDR1 and CDR2: SGHRS and YFSETQ. Between the trimmed V and J ends, which lost 0 bases and 2 bases, there was a span of 7 bases. The CDR3 contains 14 residues. The DNA for the CDR3 is TGCGCCAGCAGCTTGGGACTCACCACAGATACGCAGTATTTT. Amino acid sequence: CASSLGLTTDTQYF.

This clonotype was detected many times. Because the library targeted alpha chains, this beta chain is an off-target read whose size means little. The gene calls are TRBV18 and TRBJ1-1; D is perhaps TRBD1 (6 bases). The CDR3 runs to 14 residues. The germline V and J ends were trimmed by 3 bases and 1 base, with 9 bases remaining between them. CDR1 KGHSH and CDR2 LQKENI come from the germline V gene. The CDR3 loop is CASSPRGENTEAFF. The CDR3 DNA is TGTGCCAGCTCACCTAGGGGGGAGAACACTGAAGCTTTCTTT.